The 20 T cell receptor beta chains reported below all come from one sample, sequenced in a study of shared clonotypes between healthy human individuals. Method: immunoSEQ multiplex PCR; TCRdb's copy keeps in-frame clones and lacks some. The sample records a few hundred thousand clones, 80% to 90% being singletons. Source material: memory CD8+ T cells sorted from blood. This sample's subset: CD45RO+ cells pooled with CCR7-negative TemRA cells. These receptors came from a man between 18 and 29 years old in good health.

A few counts support this clone. The V call is TRBV15, the J call TRBJ1-3, with a weak D call TRBD1 (6 bases). This CDR3 is 17 amino acids long. With 1 base removed from V and 0 bases from J, the gap between germline ends came to 13 bases. From germline, CDR1 is LNHNV and CDR2 YYDKDF (reference sequence). DNA for the CDR3: TGTGCCACCAGCAGAGGGACCACAGGGAGCTCTGGAAACACCATATATTTT. This translates into CATSRGTTGSSGNTIYF. Full variable domain (missing parts from reference TRBV15 and TRBJ1-3): DAMVIQNPRYQVTQFGKPVTLSCSQTLNHNVMYWYQQKSSQAPKLLFHYYDKDFNNEADTPDNFQSRRPNTSFCFLDIRSPGLGDTAMYLCATSRGTTGSSGNTIYFGEGSWLTVV.

This clone was found a few times. This chain connects TRBV28 to TRBJ2-7; D possibly corresponds to TRBD1 (5 bases). Trimming pared 4 bases from V and 3 bases from J, leaving 10 bases between. The CDR3 sequence is 13 residues long. Germline loops: CDR1 MDHEN, CDR2 SYDVKM. CDR3 nucleotides: TGTGCCAGCAGTTCCATCGACAGCTACGAGCAGTACTTC. Protein product: CASSSIDSYEQYF. The whole variable domain, remainder taken from reference TRBV28 and TRBJ2-7, is DVKVTQSSRYLVKRTGEKVFLECVQDMDHENMFWYRQDPGLGLRLIYFSYDVKMKEKGDIPEGYSVSREKKERFSLILESASTNQTSMYLCASSSIDSYEQYFGPGTRLTVT.

This chain uses TRBV7-8 with TRBJ2-5; TRBD2 matches 10 bases. V dropped 5 bases and J dropped 5; count of bases not matched to a gene: 8. Per the germline V gene, CDR1 is SGHVS and CDR2 is FQNEAQ. The CDR3 runs 15 residues. The CDR3: CASSQLAGVGETQYF. CDR3 nucleotides: TGTGCCAGCAGCCAGCTAGCGGGAGTGGGGGAGACCCAGTACTTC. Using reference TRBV7-8 and TRBJ2-5 for the parts outside the CDR3, the full variable domain is GAGVSQSPRYKVAKRGQDVALRCDPISGHVSLFWYQQALGQGPEFLTYFQNEAQLDKSGLPSDRFFAERPEGSVSTLKIQRTQQEDSAVYLCASSQLAGVGETQYFGPGTRLLVL.

V and J are TRBV7-9 and TRBJ1-2; no clear D gene. This CDR3 contains 14 residues. Germline lookup yields CDR1 SEHNR and CDR2 FQNEAQ (reference sequence). The V end was cut by 1 base, the J end by 6 bases, with 12 bases between. CDR3 sequence (DNA): TGTGCCAGCAGCTTAGTCTCGCAAGCCGATGGCTACACCTTC. It specifies CASSLVSQADGYTF.

The genes are TRBV29-1 and TRBJ2-5; the match to TRBD2 covers 16 bases. Germline V gives CDR1 SQVTM, CDR2 ANQGSEA. V lost 7 bases to trimming and J lost 5 bases; unmatched junction nucleotides: 4. The CDR3 is made up of 14 amino acids. CDR3 coding DNA: TGCAGCGCCCCGGGACTAGCGGGAGGGGAGACCCAGTACTTC. This encodes CSAPGLAGGETQYF.

The chain has TRBV7-2 and TRBJ2-7, with TRBD2 matching over 8 bases. With V trimmed by 1 base and J by 2 bases, 7 bases remained unmatched. Germline V gives CDR1 SGHTA, CDR2 FQGNSA. There are 16 residues in the CDR3. The CDR3 DNA is TGTGCCAGCAGCTTAGGTGCACTAGCGGACGCCTACGAGCAGTACTTC. Residues: CASSLGALADAYEQYF. Supplemented by reference TRBV7-2 and TRBJ2-7, the full variable domain reads GAGVSQSPSNKVTEKGKDVELRCDPISGHTALYWYRQSLGQGLEFLIYFQGNSAPDKSGLPSDRFSAERTGGSVSTLTIQRTQQEDSAVYLCASSLGALADAYEQYFGPGTRLTVT.

The chain's CDR3 is CASSPTDGGGEEAFF. The DNA of the CDR3 is TGTGCCAGCAGCCCGACTGACGGGGGAGGGGAGGAAGCTTTCTTT. The chain recombines TRBV6-1 with TRBJ1-1; D may be TRBD1 (5 bases). Trimming took off 6 bases at V and 8 bases at J, with 22 bases between the two ends. This CDR3 is built from 15 residues. Germline V gene data show CDR1 as MNHNS and CDR2 as SASEGT.

This chain links TRBV11-2 with TRBJ2-7; tentatively, D is TRBD1 or TRBD2 (5 bases each). Germline CDR1 reads SGHAT; CDR2 reads FQNNGV. CDR3 length: 15 residues. The germline V and J ends were trimmed by 4 bases and 0 bases, with 13 bases remaining between them. CDR3 sequence (DNA): TGTGCCAGCAGCTCGCCAATGAGGGGCTCCTACGAGCAGTACTTC. Its protein product is CASSSPMRGSYEQYF.

This clone has at least ten counts. CDR3 nucleotide sequence: TGCGCCAGCAGCCAAGGGTCCTTTATGCGGGACGAGCAGTTCTTC. Translation gives CASSQGSFMRDEQFF. The chain is built from TRBV4-3 and TRBJ2-1; possibly TRBD2 for D (6 bases). V was clipped by 1 base and J by 10 bases, with 17 bases between them. CDR1 is LGHNA and CDR2 is YSLEER in the germline V gene. The CDR3 is 15 amino acids.

This clone was counted a single time. The chain has TRBV28 and TRBJ2-1; D is perhaps TRBD1 (5 bases). The germline CDR1 and CDR2 sequences are MDHEN and SYDVKM. There are 16 residues in the CDR3. With 10 bases removed from V and 1 base from J, the gap between germline ends came to 20 bases. The CDR3 region is CATGDSNLRSYNEQFF. CDR3 nucleotide sequence: TGTGCCACCGGAGACAGCAACCTACGGTCCTACAATGAGCAGTTCTTC.

This clone was counted between two and nine times. The chain recombines TRBV28 with TRBJ2-7; 7 nucleotides match TRBD1. CDR1 and CDR2 (germline): MDHEN, SYDVKM. The CDR3 is 13 amino acids. V shed 11 bases and J 0 bases; nucleotides not matched to a gene: 7. The DNA for the CDR3 is TGTGCCTCTCAGACAGGGATCTCCTACGAGCAGTACTTC. It yields the protein CASQTGISYEQYF.

The chain employs TRBV27 and TRBJ2-6; 12 nucleotides match TRBD1. V lost 2 bases and J lost 3; bases outside the gene matches: 5. The CDR3 covers 18 residues. Germline V gene sequence: CDR1 MNHEY, CDR2 SMNVEV (reference sequence). CDR3 loop: CASSLVGTGGFGANVLTF. CDR3 bases: TGTGCCAGCAGTTTAGTTGGGACAGGGGGCTTTGGGGCCAACGTCCTGACTTTC.

In the case of this clone: This may arise from a read error, as a much more abundant clone is one base away. Other DNA sequences of this sample code for an identical CDR3. The chain links TRBV9 to TRBJ1-1, with D maybe TRBD1 (5 bases). The CDR3 spans 14 residues. Germline assignment: CDR1 SGDLS and CDR2 YYNGEE. V lost 3 bases to trimming and J lost 1 base, with 10 bases between them. DNA of the CDR3: TGTGCCAGCAGCGCCGGGACGGCGAACACTGAAGCTTTCTTT. Amino acids: CASSAGTANTEAFF.

In this sample, this clone turned up once. This chain uses TRBV7-8 with TRBJ2-7; D is perhaps TRBD2 (6 bases). CDR3 length: 16 amino acids. Trimming left V 7 bases short and J 3 bases short, with 22 bases between. Germline V gene lookup returns CDR1 SGHVS and CDR2 FQNEAQ. CDR3 in DNA: TGTGCCAGCAACCCCTTGTGGGGGGAACCGGTCTACGAGCAGTACTTC. Translation: CASNPLWGEPVYEQYF. The variable domain in full, completed from reference TRBV7-8 and TRBJ2-7, reads GAGVSQSPRYKVAKRGQDVALRCDPISGHVSLFWYQQALGQGPEFLTYFQNEAQLDKSGLPSDRFFAERPEGSVSTLKIQRTQQEDSAVYLCASNPLWGEPVYEQYFGPGTRLTVT.

The V gene is TRBV13, the J gene TRBJ2-7; TRBD1 agrees at 7 bases. Trimming took 3 bases from V and 5 from J; bases not matched to a gene: 7. This CDR3 contains 14 residues. The germline V gene encodes CDR1 PRHDT and CDR2 FYEKMQ (reference sequence). The CDR3 sequence: CASSFSGQPHEQYF. CDR3 coding DNA: TGTGCCAGCAGCTTCTCGGGACAGCCTCACGAGCAGTACTTC.

This rearrangement joins TRBV29-1 to TRBJ2-3, with D hard to call. Trimming removed 7 bases at V and 2 bases at J, with 13 bases between. This CDR3 spans 13 amino acids. The germline V gene has CDR1 SQVTM and CDR2 ANQGSEA. In DNA form, the CDR3 reads TGCAGCGCCTCGGGCCATACCACAGATACGCAGTATTTT. Its protein product is CSASGHTTDTQYF.

The chain links TRBV27 to TRBJ2-3; D remains unclear. The CDR3 covers 13 residues. V dropped 2 bases and J dropped 3 bases, with 6 bases sitting between them. Per germline, CDR1 MNHEY and CDR2 SMNVEV (reference sequence). For the CDR3, the DNA is TGTGCCAGCAGTTTAGTCTGGACAGATACGCAGTATTTT. Amino acid sequence: CASSLVWTDTQYF.

This clone appeared once. This chain uses TRBV7-9 with TRBJ2-2; D may be TRBD1 (5 bases). V was trimmed by 6 bases and J by 0 bases, leaving 17 bases between them. CDR1 is SEHNR, CDR2 FQNEAQ, per germline (reference sequence). This CDR3 has 17 amino acids. Here the CDR3 reads CASRGPVRTANTGELFF. CDR3 DNA: TGTGCCAGCAGGGGGCCTGTCAGGACCGCGAACACCGGGGAGCTGTTTTTT.

This chain connects TRBV7-9 to TRBJ2-1, with D unclear. The CDR3 covers 11 residues. V was pared by 7 bases and J by 1 base, with 2 bases between. CDR1 is SEHNR and CDR2 is FQNEAQ in the germline V gene (reference sequence). Written as DNA, the CDR3 is TGTGCCAGCACGTCCTACAATGAGCAGTTCTTC. Its translation is CASTSYNEQFF.

The V and J genes are TRBV4-1 and TRBJ1-1, with 8 bases matching TRBD1. Germline V gives CDR1 MGHRA, CDR2 YSYEKL. Trimming cost V 1 base and J 2 bases; bases outside gene matches: 15. This CDR3 comprises 19 residues. The CDR3 sequence is CASSQVGPGAGGTNTEAFF. CDR3 DNA sequence: TGCGCCAGCAGCCAAGTGGGGCCAGGGGCAGGGGGCACAAACACTGAAGCTTTCTTT.